What follows describes a single TCR beta chain. This clonotype was seen repeatedly, ten times or more. The clone's antigen remains unknown. No clone much larger than this one lies a single base away; base qualities are absent. These data originate in a study of neurological immune-mediated disorders (dated by TCRdb to between 2017 and 2020). At the level of the whole study: Of the 35 or so multiple sclerosis patients, around 30 had relapsing-remitting MS and 3 had secondary progressive MS. The cohort comprised about 70 subjects: roughly 15 HAM/TSP patients, 35 or so multiple sclerosis patients and approximately 20 healthy controls. Longitudinal HAM/TSP and healthy donors were sampled at 3 time-points each (about 3-40 month intervals). Longitudinal samples, technical triplicates and paired sorted CD4+ and CD8+ T-cell subsets, alongside PBMC samples, were included among the 106 TCR-beta libraries. Peripheral blood TCR-beta repertoires from HTLV-I-associated myelopathy (HAM/TSP) patients, multiple sclerosis patients and healthy controls were compared by UMI-based sequencing.

The time point label corresponds to: longitudinal time-point 3. Libraries from unsorted PBMCs were made from 2 million PBMCs kept in RNAlater at -80 degrees C until RNA extraction. The multiple sclerosis patients were enrolled in a US clinical protocol that evaluated disease progression with magnetic resonance imaging. Peripheral blood was subjected to Ficoll-Hypaque density gradient centrifugation to isolate PBMCs, which were then cryopreserved in liquid nitrogen. What the study reported, not specific to this receptor: The MS cluster showed no association with clinical or MRI features, and the authors stated that larger cohorts are needed. TCR clonal expansion was highest in HAM/TSP patients and lowest in MS patients, with MS patients falling below even healthy controls. Repertoires from 18 of 34 MS patients were grouped by phylogenetic analysis into a cluster of related CDR3 sequences, suggesting a possible repertoire-level signature. Across subjects, expanded clones never shared an identical CDR3 amino acid sequence, which suggests that the TCR-beta repertoires in every group were private.

Measured from the cysteine to the phenylalanine, the CDR3 is 13 residues long. Of all the DNA, just the CDR3 is kept, 39 bases in frame from base 1. A distance of 14 bases separates the germline ends of V and J, which lose 7 bases and 6 bases respectively. The CDR1 and CDR2 encoded by the germline V gene (reference sequence) are LNHNV and YYDKDF. To synthesize cDNA, template-switch 5'RACE was performed with a primer carrying a 10-nucleotide random unique molecular identifier so that each TCR transcript was tagged. Every sequencing run covered 15-18 subjects and yielded more than 160 million TCR-beta sequences. Total RNA was extracted with the RNeasy kit. The KAPA Real-time Library Amplification kit was used to amplify TCR-beta VDJ regions with primers targeting the TCR constant region and the 5'RACE anchor. A first PCR added sample indexes and Illumina adaptors, and a second PCR then raised library yield. The roughly 650 bp TCR product was size-selected on a 2% E-gel SizeSelection system after Ampure bead purification. Before pooling, libraries had their quality checked on a Bioanalyzer, their concentration measured with Qubit, and their quantity determined with the Kapa Library Quantification kit. Libraries were sequenced paired-end 2 x 150 bp on an Illumina HiSeq 2500. To increase sequence diversity, roughly 24-31% phiX was spiked into each library pool. From the authors' description of their analysis: The UMI-based MiGEC pipeline processed quality-filtered reads and removed over 80% of raw TCR sequences during error correction. VDJ genes were aligned to IMGT germline references, and clonotypes were defined by unique CDR3 amino acid sequence plus V-J genes. VDJtools evaluated clonal expansion, Shannon diversity and CDR3 relatedness (CalcPairwiseDistances, ClusterSamples); CLCbio workbench built phylogenetic trees. Clones with at least 8 unique UMIs were defined as expanded, with this threshold being based on coefficient-of-variation modelling across technical triplicates. TCRdb reprocessing: public reads trimmed at Q25 with fastp, clones called with MiXCR, in-frame beta chains kept. Each record represents a unique CDR3 protein, reported with the most common genes and DNA among its rows. Clone size and V and J calls follow TCRdb, not the original study. For this sample there are approximately 85,000 distinct CDR3 sequences; under 4.5% appear just once. Of the sample, around 5.8% falls within the top ten clones.

The receptor was isolated from an older woman with multiple sclerosis. The sequencing input was PBMCs. The chain couples TRBV15 to TRBJ2-3; 6 matching bases give a weak D call of TRBD1. DNA sequence: TGTGCCACCAACGTCGGGACACTGGATACGCAGTATTTT. Its product reads: CATNVGTLDTQYF.